These 27 T cell receptor beta chains share one sample of origin, sequenced in a study of blood T cell repertoires in COVID-19 (TCRdb year 2020). The library was obtained by the immunoSEQ multiplex PCR assay. In TCRdb, the immuneACCESS table is reduced to in-frame sequences with V and J assigned. These tables do not hold every clone; where another copy was compared, an unresolved V gene accounts for under half, and the others remain unexplained. This sample holds under 300,000 clones; about 90% were observed only once. 2.5% to 3.5% of the sample is held by the ten biggest clonotypes. Sequencing was carried out using PBMCs or T cells enriched from blood (not recorded which). Source of these receptors: a middle-aged woman who had been exposed to COVID-19.

CDR3 bases: TGTGCCAGCAAGTTGGCAACTGAGGGCACTGAAGCTTTCTTT. It yields the protein CASKLATEGTEAFF. The chain has TRBV2 and TRBJ1-1; D is undetermined. V was shortened by 7 bases and J by 4 bases, with 16 bases between the two germline ends. CDR1 SNHLY and CDR2 FYNNEI come from the germline V gene. The CDR3 covers 14 residues. Using reference TRBV2 and TRBJ1-1 for the parts outside the CDR3, the full variable domain is EPEVTQTPSHQVTQMGQEVILRCVPISNHLYFYWYRQILGQKVEFLVSFYNNEISEKSEIFDDQFSVERPDGSNFTLKIRSTKLEDSAMYFCASKLATEGTEAFFGQGTRLTVV.

The V gene is TRBV12-3 or TRBV12-4, the J gene TRBJ2-3; the match to TRBD2 covers 9 bases. This CDR3 spans 13 amino acids. Unmatched junction bases numbered 10, after V lost 10 bases and J lost 8 bases. The CDR3 here is CAIKREVRGTQYF. The CDR3 nucleotides read TGTGCCATCAAGCGGGAGGTCAGGGGTACGCAGTATTTT.

V is TRBV6-5 and J is TRBJ1-2; 10 bases are shared with TRBD1. V shed 2 bases and J 8 bases; nucleotides not matched to a gene: 5. This CDR3 comprises 14 residues. Germline assignment: CDR1 MNHEY and CDR2 SVGAGI. The CDR3 region is CASSYTSTGGGYTF. CDR3 nucleotide sequence: TGTGCCAGCAGTTACACTTCGACAGGGGGCGGCTACACCTTC.

The chain links TRBV6-5 to TRBJ2-2; tentatively, D is TRBD1 (5 bases). Germline assignment: CDR1 MNHEY and CDR2 SVGAGI. The CDR3 has 12 residues. With 6 bases removed from V and 5 bases from J, the gap between germline ends came to 7 bases. The CDR3 loop reads CASSRQTGELFF. CDR3 nucleotides: TGTGCCAGCAGCCGACAGACCGGGGAGCTGTTTTTT.

The V and J genes are TRBV6-2 or TRBV6-3 and TRBJ1-2; unclear D gene. The CDR3 is made up of 11 amino acids. Germline lookup yields CDR1 MNHEY and CDR2 SVGEGT. V was shortened by 4 bases and J by 6 bases, with 6 bases between the two germline ends. CDR3 in DNA: TGTGCCAGCAGTTCTAGGAATGGCTACACCTTC. Amino acid sequence: CASSSRNGYTF.

As for this clone: At one of its ends the junction is not consistent with the germline gene, which may arise from a read error. CDR3 in amino acids: CASSFGTAGGADTQYF. The CDR3 DNA reads TGTGCCAGCAGCTTTGGGACGGCAGGGGGCGCAGATACGCAGTATTTT. The chain has TRBV5-1 and TRBJ2-3, with TRBD1 matching 8 bases. The CDR3 consists of 16 residues. The germline CDR1 and CDR2 sequences are SGHRS and YFSETQ.

The J gene is TRBJ1-5, the V gene TRBV28; a weak D match, TRBD1 (6 bases). The V and J ends lost 5 bases and 0 bases respectively, with 11 bases between them. The CDR3 runs to 15 residues. Germline V lookup: CDR1 MDHEN, CDR2 SYDVKM. This CDR3 reads CASSTSDSSNQPQHF. The DNA for the CDR3 is TGTGCCAGCAGTACCTCGGACAGTAGCAATCAGCCCCAGCATTTT.

The V and J genes are TRBV7-2 and TRBJ1-2; TRBD1 aligns across 9 bases. CDR3 size: 16 residues. The V and J ends lost 5 bases and 4 bases, in that order; junction bases with no gene match: 11. Germline loops: CDR1 SGHTA, CDR2 FQGNSA. The CDR3 protein is CASSLRPGQGSYGYTF. CDR3 nucleotide sequence: TGTGCCAGCAGCCTGCGACCCGGACAGGGGAGCTATGGCTACACCTTC.

CDR3 sequence (DNA): TGTGCCAGCAGCTTGCGACAGGGTAATGAAAAACTGTTTTTT. This gives the protein CASSLRQGNEKLFF. The gene calls are TRBV11-2 and TRBJ1-4, with 7 positions matching TRBD1. This CDR3 is 14 amino acids long. From germline, CDR1 is SGHAT and CDR2 FQNNGV. J was trimmed by 4 bases and V by 3 bases; bases with no gene match: 2.

This chain links TRBV18 with TRBJ1-4; 9 bases match TRBD1. J was trimmed by 2 bases and V by 5 bases; bases with no gene match: 6. CDR1 and CDR2 from the germline V gene are KGHSH and LQKENI. The CDR3 covers 16 residues. CDR3 loop: CASSLQGALTNEKLFF. CDR3 coding DNA: TGTGCCAGCTCATTACAGGGGGCCCTGACTAATGAAAAACTGTTTTTT. The full variable domain, rest sourced from reference TRBV18 and TRBJ1-4, is NAGVMQNPRHLVRRRGQEARLRCSPMKGHSHVYWYRQLPEEGLKFMVYLQKENIIDESGMPKERFSAEFPKEGPSILRIQQVVRGDSAAYFCASSLQGALTNEKLFFGSGTQLSVL.

This chain connects TRBV5-8 to TRBJ2-5; 10 bases match TRBD1. Germline assignment: CDR1 SGHTS and CDR2 YDEGEE. The CDR3 is 16 amino acids. After removal of 0 bases from V and 5 bases from J, the junction contained 7 bases not matched to a gene. CDR3 in DNA: TGTGCCAGCAGCTTGGGAGCCGGGACAGGGGTCGAGACCCAGTACTTC. This gives the protein CASSLGAGTGVETQYF. The variable domain in full, completed from reference TRBV5-8 and TRBJ2-5, reads EAGVTQSPTHLIKTRGQQATLRCSPISGHTSVYWYQQALGLGLQFLLWYDEGEERNRGNFPPRFSGRQFPNYSSELNVNALELEDSALYLCASSLGAGTGVETQYFGPGTRLLVL.

The chain is built from TRBV12-3 or TRBV12-4 and TRBJ1-1; the match to TRBD1 covers 7 bases. The ends lost 8 bases at V and 1 base at J; junction bases unmatched: 4. The CDR3 is made up of 13 amino acids. CDR3 in amino acids: CASVGQPNTEAFF. Written as DNA, the CDR3 is TGTGCCAGCGTGGGACAGCCGAACACTGAAGCTTTCTTT.

The chain joins TRBV7-8 to TRBJ1-2; 7 bases align to TRBD1. Germline values: CDR1 SGHVS, CDR2 FQNEAQ. V lost 4 bases to trimming and J lost 1 base; unmatched junction nucleotides: 12. This CDR3 is 17 amino acids long. The CDR3 DNA follows: TGTGCCAGCAGCTCCCGGGACAGACCAACCATTAACTATGGCTACACCTTC. It translates to CASSSRDRPTINYGYTF.

The chain employs TRBV5-6 and TRBJ2-3; TRBD2 might be the D (6 bases). Germline CDR1 reads SGHDT; CDR2 reads YYEEEE. This CDR3 has 12 amino acids. Trimming pared 5 bases from V and 11 bases from J, leaving 15 bases between. DNA for the CDR3: TGTGCCAGCAGGCAGAGTGCGGGGAGGCAGTATTTT. Translated: CASRQSAGRQYF.

The J gene is TRBJ2-2, the V gene TRBV24-1; 7 nucleotides line up with TRBD1. The length of the CDR3 is 14 residues. The V gene's germline CDR1 is KGHDR and CDR2 SFDVKD. J gave up 3 bases and V 7 bases, and 4 bases lay outside the gene matches. The CDR3 DNA follows: TGTGCCACCAGGGGGGACAGTGACACCGGGGAGCTGTTTTTT. Its translation: CATRGDSDTGELFF.

This sequence joins TRBV5-4 and TRBJ1-2, with no clear D. V was clipped by 6 bases and J by 9 bases, with 18 bases between them. CDR1 is SGHNT and CDR2 is YYREEE in the germline V gene (reference sequence). The CDR3 has 13 residues. CDR3 nucleotides: TGTGCCAGCACCCCGGGGTACCAGGTGCGCTACACCTTC. Translation: CASTPGYQVRYTF.

V is TRBV19 and J is TRBJ1-5; perhaps TRBD1 as D (5 bases). The CDR3 contains 19 residues. CDR1 LNHDA and CDR2 SQIVND come from the germline V gene (reference sequence). Trimming left V 4 bases short and J 1 base short, with 23 bases between. CDR3 nucleotide sequence: TGTGCCAGTAGTACTTACCCCTTAGGGTCAGGGATGAGCAATCAGCCCCAGCATTTT. Its protein is CASSTYPLGSGMSNQPQHF.

The DNA for the CDR3 is TGTGCCAGCAGTTCAGGTCAGCCCCAGCATTTT. It translates to CASSSGQPQHF. This chain connects TRBV12-3 or TRBV12-4 to TRBJ1-5; no firm D call. The CDR3 runs to 11 residues. Trimming pared 4 bases from V and 6 bases from J, leaving 4 bases between.

The V and J genes are TRBV7-3 and TRBJ2-2; 8 nucleotides align to TRBD1. Losses at the gene ends were 8 bases for V and 6 bases for J; bases not matched to a gene: 2. Germline V CDR1 and CDR2: SGHTA, FQGTGA. CDR3 size: 12 residues. The CDR3 sequence: CASGQGSGELFF. CDR3 nucleotides: TGTGCCAGCGGACAGGGCTCCGGGGAGCTGTTTTTT.

The rearrangement uses TRBV3-1 (or the pseudogene TRBV3-2) and TRBJ2-2; 9 bases map to TRBD1. This CDR3 is 14 amino acids long. The V gene end was trimmed by 4 bases and the J gene end by 4 bases; junction bases not matched to a gene: 1. Per the germline V gene, CDR1 is LGHDT and CDR2 is YNNKEL (reference sequence). CDR3 nucleotide sequence: TGTGCCAGCAGCCTGACAGGGGGCACCGGGGAGCTGTTTTTT. This sequence encodes CASSLTGGTGELFF.

The chain uses TRBV25-1 and TRBJ1-1, with 7 bases matching TRBD1. This CDR3 spans 14 amino acids. The germline V gene encodes CDR1 MGHDK and CDR2 SYGVNS. V shed 8 bases and J 5 bases; nucleotides not matched to a gene: 11. CDR3 DNA sequence: TGTGCCAGCGAGCCGACAGGGAAGGGAACTGAAGCTTTCTTT. Residues: CASEPTGKGTEAFF.

The chain uses TRBV6-4 and TRBJ2-1; the match to TRBD2 covers 12 bases. Germline trimming cut 9 bases from V and 9 bases from J; bases unmatched to any gene: 12. CDR1 is MRHNA and CDR2 is SNTAGT in the germline V gene. The CDR3 extends over 15 amino acids. Written as DNA, the CDR3 is TGTGCCAGTAAAAGACTAGCGGGGGACCCGGGTGAGCAGTTCTTC. Translating it yields CASKRLAGDPGEQFF.

The V call is TRBV28, the J call TRBJ1-2; D is unclear. The CDR3 length is 12 residues. Trimming stripped 6 bases from V and 3 bases from J, with 8 bases between. Germline CDR1 and CDR2: MDHEN and SYDVKM. DNA for the CDR3: TGTGCCAGCAGCACTAAGGACTATGGCTACACCTTC. This codes for CASSTKDYGYTF.

The chain couples TRBV5-1 to TRBJ2-1; TRBD1 matches at 7 bases. Trimming cost V 4 bases and J 4 bases; bases outside gene matches: 8. Germline CDR1 is SGHRS and CDR2 is YFSETQ. The CDR3 is 15 amino acids. The CDR3 bases are TGCGCCAGCAGCAAACCAGACAGGGCTTACAATGAGCAGTTCTTC. Its protein is CASSKPDRAYNEQFF.

The chain joins TRBV28 to TRBJ2-7, with no clear D. Germline loops: CDR1 MDHEN, CDR2 SYDVKM. CDR3 length equals 13 residues. Trimming removed 3 bases at V and 3 bases at J, with 9 bases between. The CDR3, as DNA: TGTGCCAGCAGTTTCTTCCCCTACTACGAGCAGTACTTC. It codes for CASSFFPYYEQYF.

In this sample, this clone turned up once. V gene TRBV6-5 combines with J gene TRBJ2-2; D may be TRBD2 (6 bases). Germline V gene sequence: CDR1 MNHEY, CDR2 SVGAGI. The CDR3 spans 15 residues. V was cut by 0 bases and J by 4 bases, with 9 bases left in between. CDR3 DNA: TGTGCCAGCAGTTACTCAGGAGGGACCACCGGGGAGCTGTTTTTT. This codes for CASSYSGGTTGELFF.

V usage is TRBV29-1 and J usage is TRBJ2-7, with a weak D call TRBD2 (6 bases). There are 13 residues in the CDR3. V dropped 5 bases and J dropped 9 bases, with 20 bases sitting between them. Germline V gene data show CDR1 as SQVTM and CDR2 as ANQGSEA. The CDR3 spells CSVIAGRGLGQYF. In DNA form, the CDR3 reads TGCAGCGTTATTGCTGGTCGGGGGTTGGGGCAGTACTTC.